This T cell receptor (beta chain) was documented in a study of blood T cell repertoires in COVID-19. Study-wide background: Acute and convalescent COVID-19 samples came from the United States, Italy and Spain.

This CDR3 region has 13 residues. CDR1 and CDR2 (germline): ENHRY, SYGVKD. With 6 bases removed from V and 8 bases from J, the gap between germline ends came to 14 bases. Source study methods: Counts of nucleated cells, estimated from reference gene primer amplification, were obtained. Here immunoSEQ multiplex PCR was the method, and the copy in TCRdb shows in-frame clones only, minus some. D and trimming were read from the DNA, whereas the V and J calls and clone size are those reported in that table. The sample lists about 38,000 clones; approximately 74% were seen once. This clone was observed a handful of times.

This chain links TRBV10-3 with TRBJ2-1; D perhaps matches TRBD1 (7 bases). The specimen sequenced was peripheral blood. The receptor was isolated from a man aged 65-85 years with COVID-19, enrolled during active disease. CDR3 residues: CAISRGGGDEQFF. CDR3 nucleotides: TGTGCCATCAGCCGCGGAGGGGGCGATGAGCAGTTCTTC.